The 3 T cell receptor beta chains below come from one sample, sequenced in a study of T cells after yellow fever vaccination. TCRdb re-analysed the 5' RACE reads in MiXCR, keeping a single row per CDR3 protein. The sample carries 280,000 or so distinct CDR3 sequences, roughly 8.7% recorded once. The sample here was CD4+ T cells sorted from PBMCs, taken 5 days after the yellow fever booster vaccination. Receptors were obtained from a man between 18 and 35 years old who received the YFV17D yellow fever vaccine.

This clonotype was seen only a few times. V usage is TRBV2 and J usage is TRBJ2-1, with D tentatively TRBD1 (6 bases). CDR3 length equals 14 residues. The germline V gene encodes CDR1 SNHLY and CDR2 FYNNEI. With 7 bases removed from V and 6 bases from J, the gap between germline ends came to 16 bases. This chain's CDR3 is CASILQGSSNEQFF. In DNA form, the CDR3 reads TGTGCCAGCATTCTACAGGGTAGTTCCAATGAGCAGTTCTTC.

This clonotype was seen at least ten times. The V call is TRBV11-2, the J call TRBJ2-5; 7 bases are a match to TRBD1. Per the germline V gene, CDR1 is SGHAT and CDR2 is FQNNGV. The V and J ends lost 4 bases and 6 bases, in that order; junction bases with no gene match: 5. The CDR3 spans 13 residues. The CDR3 coding sequence is TGTGCCAGCAGCTCTCCAGGGGGACAGACCCAGTACTTC. It yields the protein CASSSPGGQTQYF.

This rearrangement joins TRBV15 to TRBJ2-6; possible D gene TRBD2, 6 bases. The CDR3 runs 15 residues. From germline, CDR1 is LNHNV and CDR2 YYDKDF (reference sequence). Trimming stripped 1 base from V and 2 bases from J, with 6 bases between. The DNA for the CDR3 is TGTGCCACCAGCAGAGCGGGGGCTGGGGCCAACGTCCTGACTTTC. It yields the protein CATSRAGAGANVLTF.